The 21 T cell receptor beta chains in this list originate from one sample, sequenced in a study of T cell repertoires in ileal Crohn's disease. Time point indicated: neoterminal ileum biopsy at postoperative endoscopy, about 6 months after surgery. Clones were read by immunoSEQ multiplex PCR, and TCRdb kept only the in-frame ones, dropping some. The table shows some 10,000 clones, with around 72% occurring only once. The specimen sequenced was ileal tissue. The receptor set was obtained from an adult with Crohn's disease.

The V and J genes are TRBV11-2 and TRBJ2-7, with a possible D match to TRBD1 (8 bases). CDR1 and CDR2 from the germline V gene are SGHAT and FQNNGV. V lost 1 base to trimming and J lost 4 bases, with 11 bases between them. This CDR3 is built from 14 residues. CDR3 protein: CASSLAQGGYEQYF. The CDR3 DNA is TGTGCCAGCAGCTTAGCACAGGGGGGGTACGAGCAGTACTTC.

This chain connects TRBV13 to TRBJ2-5; the D gene is possibly TRBD1 (6 bases). The germline V gene has CDR1 PRHDT and CDR2 FYEKMQ (reference sequence). This CDR3 region has 13 residues. V was cut by 5 bases and J by 4 bases, with 11 bases left in between. The CDR3 nucleotides are TGTGCCAGCAGCGCCCGAGGGGGAGAGACCCAGTACTTC. This codes for CASSARGGETQYF.

This clone has just a few counts. The rearrangement uses TRBV7-3 and TRBJ2-5; maybe TRBD1 (5 bases). With 5 bases removed from V and 5 bases from J, the gap between germline ends came to 12 bases. The CDR3 is 13 residues long. Per the germline V gene, CDR1 is SGHTA and CDR2 is FQGTGA. The CDR3 nucleotides read TGTGCCAGCAGCGTCCAGGGTTCCGAGACCCAGTACTTC. Its protein is CASSVQGSETQYF.

This clone was counted once. The chain links TRBV18 to TRBJ1-1; TRBD1 matches 9 bases. This CDR3 region has 16 residues. J lost 4 bases, V lost 3 bases, and 9 bases had no gene match. In germline, CDR1 is KGHSH, CDR2 LQKENI. The CDR3 is CASSPSNRGLTTEAFF. The DNA of the CDR3 is TGTGCCAGCTCACCCTCAAACAGGGGGCTGACCACTGAAGCTTTCTTT. Supplemented by reference TRBV18 and TRBJ1-1, the full variable domain reads NAGVMQNPRHLVRRRGQEARLRCSPMKGHSHVYWYRQLPEEGLKFMVYLQKENIIDESGMPKERFSAEFPKEGPSILRIQQVVRGDSAAYFCASSPSNRGLTTEAFFGQGTRLTVV.

CDR3 amino acids: CASSQEGQSGANVLTF. CDR3 in DNA: TGCGCCAGCAGCCAAGAGGGCCAATCTGGGGCCAACGTCCTGACTTTC. The rearrangement links TRBV4-3 to TRBJ2-6; D not resolved. Trimming took 0 bases from V and 1 from J, leaving 7 bases between them. The germline CDR1 and CDR2 sequences are LGHNA and YSLEER. This CDR3 has 16 residues.

The chain links TRBV25-1 to TRBJ1-1; D remains ambiguous. The CDR3 sequence is 12 residues long. Per germline, CDR1 MGHDK and CDR2 SYGVNS. The V gene lost 3 bases and the J gene lost 1 base, with 3 bases spanning the gap. CDR3 loop: CASSDKNTEAFF. The CDR3 DNA follows: TGTGCCAGCAGTGATAAGAACACTGAAGCTTTCTTT. The full variable domain, its missing parts supplied by reference TRBV25-1 and TRBJ1-1, is EADIYQTPRYLVIGTGKKITLECSQTMGHDKMYWYQQDPGMELHLIHYSYGVNSTEKGDLSSESTVSRIRTEHFPLTLESARPSHTSQYLCASSDKNTEAFFGQGTRLTVV.

This clone was detected only once. V usage is TRBV7-9 and J usage is TRBJ2-1; D is undetermined. The CDR3 length is 12 residues. Germline V CDR1 and CDR2: SEHNR, FQNEAQ (reference sequence). The V end was cut by 5 bases, the J end by 10 bases, with 12 bases between. The chain's CDR3 is CASSPEESEQFF. The CDR3 nucleotides are TGTGCCAGCAGCCCCGAGGAGTCGGAGCAGTTCTTC. Together with reference TRBV7-9 and TRBJ2-1, the CDR3 gives the full variable domain: DTGVSQNPRHKITKRGQNVTFRCDPISEHNRLYWYRQTLGQGPEFLTYFQNEAQLEKSRLLSDRFSAERPKGSFSTLEIQRTEQGDSAMYLCASSPEESEQFFGPGTRLTVL.

This rearrangement joins TRBV6-5 to TRBJ1-2; TRBD1 might be the D (6 bases). The CDR3 extends over 15 amino acids. Germline V gene sequence: CDR1 MNHEY, CDR2 SVGAGI. V shed 7 bases and J shed 3 bases, with 18 bases lying between them. CDR3 residues: CASNSDRSEYYGYTF. The CDR3 bases are TGTGCCAGCAATTCCGACAGGAGCGAGTACTATGGCTACACCTTC.

V is TRBV2 and J is TRBJ1-2; 9 bases map to TRBD1. Losses at the gene ends were 6 bases for V and 1 base for J; bases not matched to a gene: 6. Germline CDR1 is SNHLY and CDR2 is FYNNEI. The CDR3 loop spans 15 amino acids. This CDR3 reads CASSYGQGYNYGYTF. The CDR3 DNA sequence: TGTGCCAGCAGCTACGGACAGGGGTATAACTATGGCTACACCTTC.

As DNA, the CDR3 is TGTGCCAGCAGCGACTACTATAGCAATCAGCCCCAGCATTTT. Protein product: CASSDYYSNQPQHF. V is TRBV7-2 and J is TRBJ1-5; D remains ambiguous. This CDR3 region has 14 residues. The germline CDR1 and CDR2 sequences are SGHTA and FQGNSA. With 5 bases removed from V and 0 bases from J, the gap between germline ends came to 8 bases.

The rearrangement links TRBV12-5 to TRBJ1-2; D is unclear. Per the germline V gene, CDR1 is LGHNT and CDR2 is FRNRAP. The CDR3 spans 11 residues. V was cut by 6 bases and J by 8 bases, with 10 bases left in between. CDR3 amino acids: CASGQEEGYTF. For the CDR3, the DNA is TGTGCTAGTGGGCAGGAGGAGGGCTACACCTTC.

This chain joins TRBV7-6 and TRBJ2-7, with TRBD1 matching 9 bases. Germline loops: CDR1 SGHVS, CDR2 FNYEAQ. This CDR3 is 15 amino acids long. V gave up 1 base and J gave up 3 bases; unmatched junction bases: 4. The CDR3 DNA sequence: TGTGCCAGCAGCTTAGAAGGACAGGGGATCTACGAGCAGTACTTC. This sequence encodes CASSLEGQGIYEQYF.

This clone was seen a single time. The chain joins TRBV6-1 to TRBJ1-5; D uncertain. This CDR3 region has 15 residues. Trimming removed 0 bases at V and 7 bases at J, with 13 bases between. Germline-derived CDR1 and CDR2 are MNHNS and SASEGT. The CDR3 protein is CASSEAAGGGQPQHF. CDR3 nucleotides: TGTGCCAGCAGTGAAGCGGCGGGCGGCGGACAGCCCCAGCATTTT.

The gene calls are TRBV11-3 and TRBJ2-2, with 11 bases identical to TRBD2. Trimming removed 4 bases from V and 6 bases from J; junction bases left unmatched: 7. Germline loops: CDR1 SGHNT, CDR2 YENEEA. The CDR3 consists of 16 residues. The CDR3 region has the DNA TGTGCCAGCAGCTCTGCCGGGACTAGCGGCGCCGGGGAGCTGTTTTTT. Its protein product is CASSSAGTSGAGELFF.

The V and J genes are TRBV4-3 and TRBJ1-5; D perhaps matches TRBD1 (5 bases). V was clipped by 0 bases and J by 0 bases, with 6 bases between them. This CDR3 has 15 amino acids. From germline, CDR1 is LGHNA and CDR2 YSLEER. CDR3 sequence: CASSQDRASNQPQHF. The CDR3 nucleotides read TGCGCCAGCAGCCAAGACAGGGCTAGCAATCAGCCCCAGCATTTT.

This clone has more than one count but fewer than ten. The chain is built from TRBV29-1 and TRBJ2-3; 11 bases map to TRBD2. The CDR3 spans 15 residues. Germline V lookup: CDR1 SQVTM, CDR2 ANQGSEA. After removal of 5 bases from V and 4 bases from J, the junction contained 8 bases not matched to a gene. In DNA, the CDR3 is TGCAGCGTTAGGCTAGCGGGGGGATATTCAGATACGCAGTATTTT. Protein product: CSVRLAGGYSDTQYF.

Relative to its sample, this clone is medium-sized (0.01 to 0.1%). This chain joins TRBV15 and TRBJ1-4, with TRBD1 identical over 8 bases. This CDR3 contains 13 residues. V lost 5 bases to trimming and J lost 5 bases; unmatched junction nucleotides: 1. Germline lookup yields CDR1 LNHNV and CDR2 YYDKDF (reference sequence). In DNA, the CDR3 is TGTGCCACCAGCTGGACAGGGAATGAAAAACTGTTTTTT. It translates to CATSWTGNEKLFF.

The chain employs TRBV4-3 and TRBJ1-2; TRBD1 agrees at 7 bases. The length of the CDR3 is 15 residues. CDR1 is LGHNA and CDR2 is YSLEER in the germline V gene. V was clipped by 0 bases and J by 7 bases; unmatched bases: 8. The CDR3, as DNA: TGCGCCAGCAGCCAAGATCAGGGCAGGGGGATTGGCTACACCTTC. Translation: CASSQDQGRGIGYTF.

The V call is TRBV27, the J call TRBJ1-6; D might be TRBD1 (5 bases). CDR1 is MNHEY, CDR2 SMNVEV, per germline (reference sequence). Trimming took off 3 bases at V and 0 bases at J, with 9 bases between the two ends. The CDR3 is 16 amino acids. The CDR3 DNA sequence: TGTGCCAGCAGTTTGCCCGACAGCTCCTATAATTCACCCCTCCACTTT. Protein sequence: CASSLPDSSYNSPLHF.

The chain is built from TRBV4-1 and TRBJ1-4; D uncertain. The CDR3 sequence is 13 residues long. Trimming cost V 2 bases and J 8 bases, with 9 bases left between them. Germline values: CDR1 MGHRA, CDR2 YSYEKL. In DNA form, the CDR3 reads TGCGCCAGCAGCCAACAGGTTCAGGAAAAACTGTTTTTT. It specifies CASSQQVQEKLFF.

The V gene is TRBV6-5, the J gene TRBJ1-1, with D unclear. CDR1 and CDR2 (germline): MNHEY, SVGAGI. Trimming left V 5 bases short and J 5 bases short, with 18 bases between. CDR3 length equals 15 residues. The CDR3 bases are TGTGCCAGCAGTCCCCTTCGGAGTGCAAAGACTGAAGCTTTCTTT. Amino acids: CASSPLRSAKTEAFF.